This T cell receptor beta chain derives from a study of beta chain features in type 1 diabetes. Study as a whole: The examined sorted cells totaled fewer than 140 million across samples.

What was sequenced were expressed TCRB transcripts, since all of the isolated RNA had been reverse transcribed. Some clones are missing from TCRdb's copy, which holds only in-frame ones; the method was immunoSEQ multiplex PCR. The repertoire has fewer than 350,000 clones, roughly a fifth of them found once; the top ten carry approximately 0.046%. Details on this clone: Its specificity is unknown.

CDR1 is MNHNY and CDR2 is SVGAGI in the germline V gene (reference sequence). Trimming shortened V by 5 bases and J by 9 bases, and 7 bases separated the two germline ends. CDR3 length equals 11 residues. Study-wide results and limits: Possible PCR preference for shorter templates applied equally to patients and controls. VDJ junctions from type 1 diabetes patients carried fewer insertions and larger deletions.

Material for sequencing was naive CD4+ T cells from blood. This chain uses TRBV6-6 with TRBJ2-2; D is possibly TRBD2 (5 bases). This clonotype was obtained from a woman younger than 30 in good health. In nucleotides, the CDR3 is TGTGCCAGCAGTACGGGGAGGGAGCTGTTTTTT. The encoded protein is CASSTGRELFF.